This T cell receptor beta chain was sequenced in a study of T cell responses to AZD1222 COVID-19 vaccine (dated by TCRdb to about 2021). Some background on the complete study: AZD1222 recipients whose second dose came at about 4 weeks and those whose second dose came at about 12 weeks were combined into one group, since spike-specific TCR depth and breadth did not differ between the two schedules. TCR sequencing covered more than 230 trial participants: 207 given two doses of AZD1222 and 26 given two doses of MenACWY control vaccine. Enrollment into the trials was organized by age into subgroups of 18-55, 56-69 and 70-plus years, and those subgroups contained roughly 150, 30 and 60 TCR-sequenced participants, respectively.

The CDR3 regions of human TCRbeta chains were analyzed by immunosequencing. Per the original workflow: Repertoire TCRs were matched against a reference library of SARS-CoV-2-specific TCRs generated with the MIRA antigen-specificity platform. Breadth meant the fraction of unique TCRs that were SARS-CoV-2-associated, whereas depth meant the fraction of total T cells that were SARS-CoV-2-associated. Each spike-specific TCR was assigned to its reactive spike region and to a CD4 or CD8 class using the MIRA data. Log10-transformed breadth and depth values were compared by one-way ANOVA with Sidak's multiple comparisons tests. In its TCRdb copy, this immuneACCESS table keeps in-frame sequences only and misses some clones. Where compared with another copy, unresolved V genes explain less than half of these, and the others have no known cause. For V, J and clone size, that table is used; D and trimming come from the DNA. Across this sample there are 150,000 or so clones, with roughly 90% seen only once. The ten largest clones represent around 5.5% of the sample.

The sample's time point label, in plain terms: baseline before first vaccination. Samples from vaccinated people were obtained from the UK trials COV001 and COV002, which included a single-blind randomized controlled phase 2/3 trial of AZD1222 (ChAdOx1 nCoV-19) in healthy adults. For TCRbeta chain sequencing, PBMC samples were collected from trial participants at day 0 and at day 28 after the second dose. This clone showed up just a few times. Its cognate antigen has yet to be identified. No base quality information exists; no much larger clone differs at one position. General conclusions and limits of the study: Participants were mostly white British, with more females than males. The authors suggested clonal diversity may have been underestimated. The 56-69-year group was small, and its depth increase did not reach significance, likely because of low power. Nearly half of unique spike-specific TCRs reportedly recognized epitopes outside regions mutated in the B.1.351 and B.1.1.7 variants. Because no day 14 peak-response samples were available, repertoires were characterized only after the peak T cell response. A significant rise in spike-specific TCR breadth and depth was observed after two AZD1222 doses relative to day 0 and relative to MenACWY recipients. The whole spike protein was spanned by vaccine-associated CD4 TCRs, and dominant responses were seen in regions 160-218 and 743-854. Conclusions about previously exposed vaccinees were limited because only five to seven AZD1222 recipients were SARS-CoV-2 seropositive at baseline.

The CDR3 numbers 15 residues from cysteine through phenylalanine. The kept DNA is CDR3 alone, 45 bases in frame from the first base. The junction carries 10 bases between V and J, which are trimmed by 4 bases and 0 bases respectively. From a lookup of the germline V gene, CDR1 and CDR2 are SGHRS and YFSETQ. This specimen was peripheral blood, taken on day 0 of AZD1222 vaccination. The chain is encoded by TRBV5-1 joined to TRBJ1-4, and possibly TRBD1, on 5 matching bases. The receptor was derived from an adult in good health. At the DNA level, the sequence is TGCGCCAGCAGCCGACAGCCCGCAACTAATGAAAAACTGTTTTTT. Translated, it gives CASSRQPATNEKLFF.